This TCR beta chain comes out of a study of CD8 T cells in ankylosing spondylitis. A remark on this clonotype: Its specificity is unknown.

Quantitative molecular-barcoded 5'-RACE generated the TCR beta libraries. One entry per CDR3 protein, called by TCRdb with MiXCR from the 5' RACE reads. In the table there are about 450,000 distinct CDR3 sequences, more than 25% of which are singletons. Study outcomes and limitations: Certain motif variants had earlier appeared in reactive arthritis synovial fluid and blood. CD8+ disease-linked clones were present at relatively low frequencies in blood. Seemingly distinctive of ankylosing spondylitis blood was a TCR beta motif formed by eight highly homologous variants. The authors reported significant enrichment of disease-linked clones in matched ankylosing spondylitis synovial fluid.

V was pared by 4 bases and J by 6 bases, with 10 bases of the junction left unmatched. Germline V lookup: CDR1 LGHNA, CDR2 YNFKEQ. The CDR3 length is 16 residues. The specimen sequenced was blood, either unsorted or a sorted T cell fraction (not recorded which). This clonotype was obtained from a male donor with ankylosing spondylitis. This chain joins TRBV4-2 and TRBJ1-5; 9 nucleotides line up with TRBD1. The CDR3 DNA sequence: TGTGCCAGCAGCCTGAGTGGGGGACAGGGATTTCAGCCCCAGCATTTT. Protein sequence: CASSLSGGQGFQPQHF.